This record covers a single T cell receptor (beta chain). The data are from a study of blood T cell repertoires in COVID-19. The wider study: Sites across the United States, Italy and Spain contributed samples from acute and convalescent COVID-19. From T cells, B-cell-depleted T cells, or PBMCs came the material, which was cDNA or gDNA.

Original methodology: Amplified reference gene primers provided the basis for estimating nucleated cell counts. The repertoire was sequenced with immunoSEQ multiplex PCR; TCRdb's copy has only in-frame clones and lacks some. The V and J calls and clone size come from that table; D and trimming were worked out from the DNA. The data hold 250,000 to 350,000 clones, with roughly 88% observed a single time. Specimen: peripheral blood. This TCR was sampled from a woman aged 50 to 60 with active or convalescent COVID-19.

CDR3 nucleotide sequence: TGTGCCAGCAGTTTACAGGGACTAGGAAATCAGCCCCAGCATTTT. Translating gives CASSLQGLGNQPQHF. V usage is TRBV27 and J usage is TRBJ1-5, with D possibly TRBD1 on 5 matching bases. The CDR3 loop spans 15 amino acids. The ends were cut back, 2 bases at V and 4 bases at J, with 12 bases in the middle. From germline, CDR1 is MNHEY and CDR2 SMNVEV (reference sequence).